One and the same sample provided the 20 T cell receptor beta chains below, sequenced in a study of cytomegalovirus exposure and HLA in healthy donors (TCRdb year 2017). Library preparation employed the immunoSEQ multiplex PCR assay. For the multiplex PCR, a mixture combining 60 forward primers for TCR Vbeta segments and 13 reverse primers for TCR Jbeta segments was used. In TCRdb, the immuneACCESS table is reduced to in-frame sequences with V and J assigned. These tables do not hold every clone; where another copy was compared, an unresolved V gene accounts for under half, and the others remain unexplained. The sample includes approximately 130,000 clones, with about two thirds observed a single time. Together, the top ten hold approximately 4% of the sample. The sequenced material came from PBMCs. These TCRs come from a man between 50 and 59 years old in good health and CMV-seropositive.

The J gene is TRBJ2-1, the V gene TRBV7-3; 14 positions agree with TRBD2. Trimming cost V 5 bases and J 9 bases; bases outside gene matches: 6. Germline CDR1 SGHTA, CDR2 FQGTGA. The CDR3 is 15 residues long. CDR3 nucleotides: TGTGCCAGCAGCCCCGGGACTAGCGGGAGAGGTGAGCAGTTCTTC. Protein: CASSPGTSGRGEQFF.

The CDR3 DNA is TGTGCCAGCAGACGCAGCGGGAGCGGGACGGTGAATGAGCAGTTCTTC. Protein product: CASRRSGSGTVNEQFF. The rearrangement uses TRBV27 and TRBJ2-1, with 8 nucleotides matching TRBD2. V shed 6 bases, J shed 7 bases, and the junction held 14 bases outside the gene matches. The CDR3 spans 16 residues. The V gene's germline CDR1 is MNHEY and CDR2 SMNVEV (reference sequence).

The rearrangement uses TRBV7-2 and TRBJ2-2, with D tentatively TRBD2 (6 bases). Trimming left V 2 bases short and J 4 bases short, with 8 bases between. Germline assignment: CDR1 SGHTA and CDR2 FQGNSA. CDR3 size: 14 residues. The CDR3 loop reads CASSLRRGTGELFF. CDR3 nucleotides: TGTGCCAGCAGCTTAAGGAGGGGCACCGGGGAGCTGTTTTTT.

The genes are TRBV19 and TRBJ1-5; TRBD1 agrees at 8 bases. This CDR3 is built from 16 residues. V gave up 4 bases and J gave up 3 bases; unmatched junction bases: 8. Germline V lookup: CDR1 LNHDA, CDR2 SQIVND (reference sequence). In nucleotides, the CDR3 is TGTGCCAGTAGTAGCAAGAGGGACAGGCTCAATCAGCCCCAGCATTTT. Protein product: CASSSKRDRLNQPQHF.

A remark on this clone: Other DNA sequences in the sample encode the same CDR3. The rearrangement links TRBV7-2 to TRBJ1-4, with 8 positions matching TRBD1. Germline V gives CDR1 SGHTA, CDR2 FQGNSA. The V and J ends lost 5 bases and 5 bases, in that order; junction bases with no gene match: 7. CDR3 length: 15 amino acids. The CDR3 region is CASSLSQGGNEKLFF. In DNA, the CDR3 is TGTGCCAGCAGCCTTTCACAGGGGGGGAATGAAAAACTGTTTTTT.

The rearrangement joins TRBV6-1 to TRBJ2-3; 9 bases agree with TRBD1. The CDR3 length is 13 residues. V dropped 6 bases and J dropped 7; count of bases not matched to a gene: 5. CDR1 is MNHNS and CDR2 is SASEGT in the germline V gene. The CDR3 loop is CASSGGQGHTQYF. For the CDR3, the DNA is TGTGCCAGCAGCGGAGGACAGGGGCATACGCAGTATTTT.

This rearrangement joins TRBV9 to TRBJ1-3, with TRBD1 identical over 7 bases. Germline-derived CDR1 and CDR2 are SGDLS and YYNGEE. The V gene end was trimmed by 0 bases and the J gene end by 5 bases; junction bases not matched to a gene: 5. There are 15 residues in the CDR3. The CDR3 region is CASSVGDSPRNTIYF. CDR3 sequence (DNA): TGTGCCAGCAGCGTAGGGGACAGCCCACGAAACACCATATATTTT. Using reference TRBV9 and TRBJ1-3 for the parts outside the CDR3, the full variable domain is DSGVTQTPKHLITATGQRVTLRCSPRSGDLSVYWYQQSLDQGLQFLIQYYNGEERAKGNILERFSAQQFPDLHSELNLSSLELGDSALYFCASSVGDSPRNTIYFGEGSWLTVV.

The chain has TRBV14 and TRBJ2-5, with 8 bases matching TRBD1. This CDR3 has 14 amino acids. The V and J ends lost 1 base and 5 bases, in that order; junction bases with no gene match: 3. In germline, CDR1 is SGHDN, CDR2 FVKESK. CDR3 sequence reads: CASSQGQGMETQYF. The CDR3, as DNA: TGTGCCAGCAGCCAAGGACAGGGGATGGAGACCCAGTACTTC.

V gene TRBV9 combines with J gene TRBJ2-1; the match to TRBD2 covers 11 bases. The CDR3 consists of 16 residues. Germline CDR1 is SGDLS and CDR2 is YYNGEE. After removal of 4 bases from V and 7 bases from J, the junction contained 10 bases not matched to a gene. The CDR3 loop reads CASSFRLAGRGNEQFF. CDR3 nucleotide sequence: TGTGCCAGCAGCTTTCGACTAGCGGGAAGGGGGAATGAGCAGTTCTTC. Full variable domain (missing parts from reference TRBV9 and TRBJ2-1): DSGVTQTPKHLITATGQRVTLRCSPRSGDLSVYWYQQSLDQGLQFLIQYYNGEERAKGNILERFSAQQFPDLHSELNLSSLELGDSALYFCASSFRLAGRGNEQFFGPGTRLTVL.

On this clone itself: Other DNA sequences in this specimen translate into the identical CDR3. The chain has TRBV6-5 and TRBJ1-2; unclear D gene. Germline CDR1 MNHEY, CDR2 SVGAGI. Trimming removed 2 bases from V and 1 base from J, with 11 bases in between. The CDR3 spans 15 residues. The CDR3 here is CASSYQYHGNYGYTF. In nucleotides, the CDR3 is TGTGCCAGCAGTTACCAATACCACGGTAACTATGGCTACACCTTC.

The chain combines TRBV6-1 with TRBJ2-2; 10 bases agree with TRBD2. V lost 2 bases, J lost 8 bases, and 11 bases stayed unmatched. The CDR3 is made up of 17 amino acids. From germline, CDR1 is MNHNS and CDR2 SASEGT. This CDR3 reads CASSEYGLAGVGGELFF. As DNA, the CDR3 is TGTGCCAGCAGTGAATATGGGCTAGCGGGAGTCGGTGGGGAGCTGTTTTTT.

The chain employs TRBV6-6 and TRBJ1-1; D is undetermined. The germline CDR1 and CDR2 sequences are MNHNY and SVGAGI (reference sequence). The CDR3 loop spans 13 amino acids. Deletions cut 5 bases from V and 5 bases from J, with 12 bases between. CDR3 in amino acids: CASSQPGNTEAFF. In nucleotides, the CDR3 is TGTGCCAGCAGTCAACCAGGAAATACTGAAGCTTTCTTT.

The gene calls are TRBV18 and TRBJ1-1; D is undetermined. The CDR3 is 13 residues long. The V end was cut by 5 bases, the J end by 7 bases, with 14 bases between. Germline CDR1 is KGHSH and CDR2 is LQKENI. CDR3 nucleotide sequence: TGTGCCAGCTCAGACACGGTTTTGAGTGAAGCTTTCTTT. Amino acids: CASSDTVLSEAFF. The entire variable domain, with the rest obtained from reference TRBV18 and TRBJ1-1, is as follows: NAGVMQNPRHLVRRRGQEARLRCSPMKGHSHVYWYRQLPEEGLKFMVYLQKENIIDESGMPKERFSAEFPKEGPSILRIQQVVRGDSAAYFCASSDTVLSEAFFGQGTRLTVV.

This clone was recorded once. The chain recombines TRBV11-3 with TRBJ2-7; unclear D gene. Trimming shortened V by 10 bases and J by 5 bases, and 18 bases separated the two germline ends. The CDR3 has 13 amino acids. The V gene's germline CDR1 is SGHNT and CDR2 YENEEA. The CDR3 sequence: CATSLNPSNEQYF. The CDR3 nucleotides read TGTGCCACCTCCCTTAACCCCTCTAACGAGCAGTACTTC.

The J gene is TRBJ1-6, the V gene TRBV6-1; D may be TRBD1 (6 bases). CDR3 size: 15 residues. The V gene's germline CDR1 is MNHNS and CDR2 SASEGT. V was trimmed by 6 bases and J by 6 bases, leaving 15 bases between them. CDR3 DNA sequence: TGTGCCAGCAGGCCACCTGGACAGCCTAATTCACCCCTCCACTTT. The encoded protein is CASRPPGQPNSPLHF.

As to this clone: The same CDR3 also results from other DNA sequences found in this sample. The CDR3 sequence is CASSHRAPGDSPLHF. The CDR3 coding sequence is TGTGCCAGCAGTCACCGGGCCCCGGGGGATTCACCCCTCCACTTT. The rearrangement uses TRBV7-8 and TRBJ1-6; D may be TRBD1 (5 bases). CDR1 is SGHVS, CDR2 FQNEAQ, per germline. This CDR3 has 15 residues. Trimming took 6 bases from V and 8 from J, leaving 17 bases between them. The full variable domain, its missing parts supplied by reference TRBV7-8 and TRBJ1-6, is GAGVSQSPRYKVAKRGQDVALRCDPISGHVSLFWYQQALGQGPEFLTYFQNEAQLDKSGLPSDRFFAERPEGSVSTLKIQRTQQEDSAVYLCASSHRAPGDSPLHFGNGTRLTVT.

The chain recombines TRBV11-3 with TRBJ2-3; weak D call: TRBD2 (6 bases). Germline V CDR1 and CDR2: SGHNT, YENEEA. The V gene lost 0 bases and the J gene lost 6 bases, with 22 bases spanning the gap. The CDR3 has 18 amino acids. Here the CDR3 DNA reads TGTGCCAGCAGCTTAGAGCATGCACTAGCTAACTCCTGGGATACGCAGTATTTT. This codes for CASSLEHALANSWDTQYF.

As concerns this clone: Possible read error: a much larger clone is one base away. This chain connects TRBV27 to TRBJ2-7; TRBD2 matches 12 bases. The CDR3 is 14 residues long. V was pared by 6 bases and J by 0 bases, with 0 bases of the junction left unmatched. Germline CDR1 is MNHEY and CDR2 is SMNVEV (reference sequence). CDR3 protein: CASRGLAGSYEQYF. The CDR3, as DNA: TGTGCCAGCAGGGGACTAGCGGGCTCCTACGAGCAGTACTTC.

This clone came up a few times. The V gene is TRBV7-9, the J gene TRBJ1-1; D is possibly TRBD1 (6 bases). The germline gives CDR1 SEHNR, CDR2 FQNEAQ (reference sequence). The CDR3 length is 14 residues. Deletions cut 2 bases from V and 6 bases from J, with 13 bases between. CDR3 loop: CASSLPLTGSEAFF. CDR3 coding DNA: TGTGCCAGCAGCTTACCACTAACAGGGTCTGAAGCTTTCTTT. Supplemented by reference TRBV7-9 and TRBJ1-1, the full variable domain reads DTGVSQNPRHKITKRGQNVTFRCDPISEHNRLYWYRQTLGQGPEFLTYFQNEAQLEKSRLLSDRFSAERPKGSFSTLEIQRTEQGDSAMYLCASSLPLTGSEAFFGQGTRLTVV.

This rearrangement joins TRBV7-9 to TRBJ2-7; tentatively, D is TRBD2 (5 bases). Germline CDR1 SEHNR, CDR2 FQNEAQ (reference sequence). The CDR3 is 14 amino acids. Trimming cost V 3 bases and J 2 bases, with 11 bases left between them. In DNA, the CDR3 is TGTGCCAGCAGCTTCCGGGAATCTACCTACGAGCAGTACTTC. It yields the protein CASSFRESTYEQYF.